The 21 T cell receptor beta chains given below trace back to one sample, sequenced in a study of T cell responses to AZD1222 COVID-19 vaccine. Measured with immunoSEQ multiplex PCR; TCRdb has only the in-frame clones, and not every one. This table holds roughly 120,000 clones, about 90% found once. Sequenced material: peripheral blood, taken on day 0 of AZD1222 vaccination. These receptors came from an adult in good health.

CDR3 DNA: TGTGCCAGCTCACCACTGTCCGGTTCCGACTTCAACACCGGGGAGCTGTTTTTT. Protein sequence: CASSPLSGSDFNTGELFF. The chain carries TRBV18 and TRBJ2-2; no clear D. The CDR3 consists of 18 residues. Germline V gives CDR1 KGHSH, CDR2 LQKENI. V gave up 1 base and J gave up 2 bases, with 17 bases separating them.

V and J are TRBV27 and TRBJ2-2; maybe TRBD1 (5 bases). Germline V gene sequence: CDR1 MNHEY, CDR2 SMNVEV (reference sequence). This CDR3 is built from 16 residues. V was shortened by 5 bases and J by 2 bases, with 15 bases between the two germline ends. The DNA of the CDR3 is TGTGCCAGCAGTCCCATCCGACAGATAAACACCGGGGAGCTGTTTTTT. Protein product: CASSPIRQINTGELFF.

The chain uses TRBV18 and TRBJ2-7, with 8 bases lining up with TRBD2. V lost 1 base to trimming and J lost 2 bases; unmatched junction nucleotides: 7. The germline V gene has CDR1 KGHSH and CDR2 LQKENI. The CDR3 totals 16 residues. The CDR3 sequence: CASSPLAAGVPYEQYF. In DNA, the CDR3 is TGTGCCAGCTCACCACTCGCAGCGGGAGTGCCCTACGAGCAGTACTTC.

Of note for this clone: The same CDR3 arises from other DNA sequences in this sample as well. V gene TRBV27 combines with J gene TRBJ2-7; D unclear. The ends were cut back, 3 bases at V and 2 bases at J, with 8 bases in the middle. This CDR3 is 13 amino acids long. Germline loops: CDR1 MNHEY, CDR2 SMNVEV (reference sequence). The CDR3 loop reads CASSLTSAYEQYF. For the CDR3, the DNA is TGTGCCAGCAGTTTGACCTCTGCCTACGAGCAGTACTTC.

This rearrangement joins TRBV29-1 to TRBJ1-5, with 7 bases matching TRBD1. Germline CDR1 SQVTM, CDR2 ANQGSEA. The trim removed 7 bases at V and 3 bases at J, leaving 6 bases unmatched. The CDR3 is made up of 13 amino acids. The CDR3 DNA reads TGCAGCGCCGAGGAGGGGGCCAATCAGCCCCAGCATTTT. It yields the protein CSAEEGANQPQHF.

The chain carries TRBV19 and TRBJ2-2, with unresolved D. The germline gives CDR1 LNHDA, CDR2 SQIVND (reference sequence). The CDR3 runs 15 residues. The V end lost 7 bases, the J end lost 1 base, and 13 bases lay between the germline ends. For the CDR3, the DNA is TGTGCCAGTATTAGGGCAGGCCAGAACACCGGGGAGCTGTTTTTT. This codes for CASIRAGQNTGELFF.

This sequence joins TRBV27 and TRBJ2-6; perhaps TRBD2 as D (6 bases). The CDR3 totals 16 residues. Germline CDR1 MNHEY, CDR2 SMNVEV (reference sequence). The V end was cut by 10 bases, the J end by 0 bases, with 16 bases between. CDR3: CATSSGGNSGANVLTF. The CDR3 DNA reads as TGTGCCACTAGTTCCGGAGGGAACTCTGGGGCCAACGTCCTGACTTTC.

The CDR3 loop reads CSVARLQDGGSTDTQYF. The CDR3, as DNA: TGCAGCGTTGCCCGCCTACAGGACGGGGGAAGCACAGATACGCAGTATTTT. The rearrangement links TRBV29-1 to TRBJ2-3; possible D gene TRBD2, 6 bases. The CDR3 consists of 17 residues. Germline CDR1 is SQVTM and CDR2 is ANQGSEA. The ends were cut back, 4 bases at V and 0 bases at J, with 20 bases in the middle.

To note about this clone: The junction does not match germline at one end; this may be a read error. CDR3 loop: CASSLDPTYEQYF. The CDR3 DNA sequence: TGTGCTAGCAGCTTAGATCCGACCTACGAGCAGTACTTC. The chain uses TRBV7-7 and TRBJ2-7, with no clear D. This CDR3 is built from 13 residues. CDR1 is SSHAT, CDR2 FNYEAQ, per germline (reference sequence).

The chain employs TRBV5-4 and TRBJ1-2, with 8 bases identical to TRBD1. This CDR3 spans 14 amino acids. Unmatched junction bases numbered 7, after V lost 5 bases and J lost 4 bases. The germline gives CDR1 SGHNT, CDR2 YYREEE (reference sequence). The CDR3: CASRQDRGSYGYTF. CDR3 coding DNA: TGTGCCAGCAGACAAGACAGGGGAAGCTATGGCTACACCTTC.

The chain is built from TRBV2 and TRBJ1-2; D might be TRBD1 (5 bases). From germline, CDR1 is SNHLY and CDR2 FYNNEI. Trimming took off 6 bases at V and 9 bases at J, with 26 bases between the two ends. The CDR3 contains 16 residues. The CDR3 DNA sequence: TGTGCCAGCAGCCCCCCAGAGGGAGGGGACCCTTCTAGCTACACCTTC. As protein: CASSPPEGGDPSSYTF.

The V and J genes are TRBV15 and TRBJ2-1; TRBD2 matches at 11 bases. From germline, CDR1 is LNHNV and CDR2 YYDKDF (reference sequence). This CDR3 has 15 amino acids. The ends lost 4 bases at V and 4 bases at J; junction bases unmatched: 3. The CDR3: CATSTLAGGYNEQFF. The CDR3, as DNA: TGTGCCACCAGCACCTTAGCGGGAGGGTACAATGAGCAGTTCTTC.

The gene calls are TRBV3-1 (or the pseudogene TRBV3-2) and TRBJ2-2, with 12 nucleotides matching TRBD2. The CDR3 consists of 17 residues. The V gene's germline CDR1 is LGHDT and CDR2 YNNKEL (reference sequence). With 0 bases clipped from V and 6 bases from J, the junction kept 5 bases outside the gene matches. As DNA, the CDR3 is TGTGCCAGCAGCCAAGATTGGGCTAGCGGGAGGGCCGGGGAGCTGTTTTTT. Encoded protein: CASSQDWASGRAGELFF.

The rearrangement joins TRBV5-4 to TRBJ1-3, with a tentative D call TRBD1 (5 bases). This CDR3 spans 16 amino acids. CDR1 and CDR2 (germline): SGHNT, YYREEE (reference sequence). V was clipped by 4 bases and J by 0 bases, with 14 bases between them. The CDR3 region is CASSLGAGHSGNTIYF. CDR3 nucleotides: TGTGCCAGCAGCCTTGGGGCCGGTCACTCTGGAAACACCATATATTTT.

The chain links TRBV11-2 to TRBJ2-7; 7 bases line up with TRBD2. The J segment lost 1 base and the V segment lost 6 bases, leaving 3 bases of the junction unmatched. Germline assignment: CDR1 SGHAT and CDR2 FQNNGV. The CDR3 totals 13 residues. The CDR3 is CASRGEGSYEQYF. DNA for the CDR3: TGTGCCAGCAGGGGGGAGGGATCCTACGAGCAGTACTTC.

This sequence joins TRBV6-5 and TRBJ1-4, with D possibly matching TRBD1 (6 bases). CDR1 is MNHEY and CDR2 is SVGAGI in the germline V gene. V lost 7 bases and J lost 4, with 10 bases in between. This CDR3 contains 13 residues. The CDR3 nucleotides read TGTGCCAGCACAGGACAGAATAATGAAAAACTGTTTTTT. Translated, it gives CASTGQNNEKLFF.

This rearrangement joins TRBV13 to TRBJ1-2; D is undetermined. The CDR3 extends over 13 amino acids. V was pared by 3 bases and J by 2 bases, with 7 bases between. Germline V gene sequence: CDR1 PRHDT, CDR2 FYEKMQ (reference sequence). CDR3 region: CASSLGSNYGYTF. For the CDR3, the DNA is TGTGCCAGCAGCTTGGGCAGCAACTATGGCTACACCTTC.

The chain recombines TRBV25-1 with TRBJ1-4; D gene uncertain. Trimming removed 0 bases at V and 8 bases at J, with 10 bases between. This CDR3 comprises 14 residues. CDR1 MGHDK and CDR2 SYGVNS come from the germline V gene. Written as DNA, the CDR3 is TGTGCCAGCAGTGAATATTTGAGAACCGAAAAACTGTTTTTT. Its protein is CASSEYLRTEKLFF.

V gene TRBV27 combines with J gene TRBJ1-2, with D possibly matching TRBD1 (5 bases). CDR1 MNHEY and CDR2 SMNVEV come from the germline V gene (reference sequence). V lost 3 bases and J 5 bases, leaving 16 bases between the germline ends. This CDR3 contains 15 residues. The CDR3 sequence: CASSFRVDRNYGYTF. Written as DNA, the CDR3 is TGTGCCAGCAGTTTCAGGGTGGATAGAAATTATGGCTACACCTTC.

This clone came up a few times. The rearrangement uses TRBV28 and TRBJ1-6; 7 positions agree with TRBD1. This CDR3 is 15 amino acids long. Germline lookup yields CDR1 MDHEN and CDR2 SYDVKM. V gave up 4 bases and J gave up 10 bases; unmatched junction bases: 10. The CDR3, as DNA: TGTGCCAGCAGTTCCGACCAGGGGGGAAACTCACCCCTCCACTTT. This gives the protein CASSSDQGGNSPLHF.

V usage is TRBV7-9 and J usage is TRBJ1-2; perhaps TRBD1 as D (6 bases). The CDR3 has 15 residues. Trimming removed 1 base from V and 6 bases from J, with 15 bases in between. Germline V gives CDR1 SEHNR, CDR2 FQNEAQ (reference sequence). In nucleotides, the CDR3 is TGTGCCAGCAGCTTAGGGGGGACATTGCTCGATGGCTACACCTTC. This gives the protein CASSLGGTLLDGYTF.